A selection of T cell receptor beta chains follows, all from one sample in a study of vaccination effects on CD4 cells after COVID-19. Sequencing used immunoSEQ multiplex PCR; TCRdb keeps in-frame clones, though not all of them. The sample has about 28,000 clones, around 80% seen once; the top ten hold 30%. Their antigens remain unidentified. Sequences were derived from CD4+ T cells from PBMCs cultured with SARS-CoV-2 spike peptides, sampled before COVID-19 vaccination. Receptors originate from a human donor who received a COVID-19 vaccine. CDR3s include the opening cysteine and the closing phenylalanine or tryptophan.

v_call | cdr3_aa
TRBV19 | CASTGGTANTGELFF
TRBV28 | CASRTANEKLFF
TRBV19 | CASRTPGRERNTEAFF
TRBV18 | CASSPRLAGGTDTQYF
TRBV9 | CASPQVPETQYF
TRBV10-1 | CASSGGGPPHEQYF
TRBV28 | CASRAGASGTYEQYF
TRBV10-3 | CAISRTLAREQYF
TRBV10-3 | CAILGGLTLTDTQYF
TRBV12-3/TRBV12-4 | CASSPPLSEQFF
TRBV7-2 | CASSLLGSGPHLNTDTQYF
TRBV10-3 | CAISEGLAGGTDTQYF
TRBV6-5 | CAHGQGFYEQYF
TRBV6-5 | CASSITSGVEQYF
TRBV4-2 | CASSGNGGRTDTQYF
TRBV18 | CASSPGQGRSSGANVLTF
TRBV2 | CASKVQSAIHTGELFF
TRBV30 | CAWALNRGRGSYNSPLHF
TRBV5-4 | CASSSNPLMNTEAFF
TRBV3-1/TRBV3-2 | CASSQGQGVYNSPLHF
TRBV7-2 | CASSLGIQETQYF
TRBV29-1 | CSVEDRGTGFLGYTF
TRBV4-1 | CASSYRDRGSYEQYF
TRBV7-2 | CASSLAGGSSYEQYF
TRBV7-2 | CASSRDLSYEQYF
TRBV6-5 | CASSGGNQPQHF
TRBV7-9 | CASSLGTGSNQPQHF
TRBV3-1/TRBV3-2 | CASSQAKTGNQPQHF
TRBV5-1 | CASSSLGVPDTQYF
TRBV12-3/TRBV12-4 | CASSLEGQTGYTF
TRBV5-4 | CASSLKGAQGDTQYF
TRBV29-1 | CSVGQGNTEAFF
TRBV27 | CASSTPLRDGNNEQFF
TRBV5-1 | CASSLGTSSGNTIYF
TRBV28 | CASSPLTGGNGYTF
TRBV2 | CASSVDVSGNTIYF
TRBV15 | CATSRDVGDYGYTF
TRBV7-6 | CASSSTRGLRPEQFF
TRBV10-3 | CAISATLETQYF
TRBV29-1 | CSVRRTVGADTQYF
TRBV11-2 | CASSLGWAYNEQFF
TRBV11-3 | CASSQSQMNIQYF
TRBV12-3/TRBV12-4 | CASSLARTDTQYF
TRBV7-2 | CASSLFAVGYNEQFF
TRBV9 | CASSPDAPPLAYEQYF
TRBV18 | CASSPINGVHTEAFF
TRBV7-7 | CASSKQGDDWGHSNQPQHF
TRBV12-3/TRBV12-4 | CASRPGQGNEQFF
TRBV4-2 | CASSPTGGAGGYTF
TRBV6-2/TRBV6-3 | CASSYSGTGQSPLHF
TRBV24-1 | CATSDLNQPQHF